This T cell receptor beta chain came from a study of Ad26.COV2.S vaccination and SARS-CoV-2 variants. About the research overall: Enrollment placed the donor in the COV1001 Ad26.COV2.S trial arm. Ad26.COV2.S, an intramuscular injection, was given once or twice 56 days apart.

Points on this clone: Other DNA sequences of this sample code for an identical CDR3.

Germline CDR1 SGHRS, CDR2 YFSETQ. The CDR3 has 13 residues. The trim removed 1 base at V and 3 bases at J, leaving 0 bases unmatched. Clones were read by immunoSEQ multiplex PCR, and TCRdb kept only the in-frame ones, dropping some. The profile shows some 340,000 clones, 70% to 90% of them singletons. The sample's treatment: roughly 19 received Ad26.COV2.S at low or high dose, single or two shots; about 5 received placebo; per-sample allocation not given. Sampling was done on day 63 after the first vaccine or placebo injection. Adults aged 18-55 years in Boston included the donor. Expression of Wuhan-strain SARS-CoV-2 spike came from the Ad26 vector that formed the vaccine.

Here the sequenced sample was peripheral blood, taken in a trial of Ad26.COV2.S vaccine versus placebo. The sequence came from a person aged 18-60 years who received the Ad26.COV2.S COVID-19 vaccine or a placebo. This chain uses TRBV5-1 with TRBJ1-1, with TRBD1 matching over 7 bases. The CDR3 DNA sequence: TGCGCCAGCAGCTTGCAGGGGGACACTGAAGCTTTCTTT. Translating gives CASSLQGDTEAFF.